This entry features one T cell receptor beta chain sequence. Germline V gene data show CDR1 as MNHEY and CDR2 as SMNVEV (reference sequence). The CDR3 spans 14 residues. V gave up 3 bases and J gave up 2 bases, with 11 bases separating them. The record originates from a study of blood T cell repertoires in COVID-19. The wider study: Sample material is recorded as cDNA or gDNA derived from T cells, B-cell-depleted T cells, or PBMCs.

Using immunoSEQ multiplex PCR, the repertoire was profiled, and TCRdb retains in-frame clones only, with some absent. There are 200,000 to 300,000 clones in the sample; roughly 88% occur only once, and around 0.7% lies in the top ten. Sequences were obtained from peripheral blood. The chain carries TRBV27 and TRBJ2-7, with D tentatively TRBD2 (6 bases). This receptor was identified in a human donor in a cohort sampled during active COVID-19. DNA for the CDR3: TGTGCCAGCAGTTTGACAACGGGGGCCTACGAGCAGTACTTC. It specifies CASSLTTGAYEQYF.